Below are 11 T cell receptor beta chains sequenced from a single sample in a study of CD8 T cells in ankylosing spondylitis. Using its own MiXCR run on the 5' RACE reads, TCRdb lists one record per CDR3 protein. The sample holds about 140,000 distinct CDR3 sequences, 30% to 35% seen once. The sample comprised synovial fluid, either unsorted or a sorted T cell fraction (not recorded which). These receptors came from a male donor with ankylosing spondylitis.

This clonotype has just a few counts. J is TRBJ2-1 and V is TRBV4-2; D gene ambiguous. The germline V and J ends were trimmed by 4 bases and 8 bases, with 18 bases remaining between them. From germline, CDR1 is LGHNA and CDR2 YNFKEQ. The CDR3 totals 15 residues. The CDR3 loop reads CASSPRTKVRDEQFF. The CDR3 bases are TGTGCCAGCAGCCCTCGGACCAAGGTTAGAGATGAGCAGTTCTTC.

The chain couples TRBV19 to TRBJ1-5; D unclear. The V and J ends lost 6 bases and 0 bases respectively, with 12 bases between them. This CDR3 region has 15 residues. Germline V lookup: CDR1 LNHDA, CDR2 SQIVND (reference sequence). CDR3 sequence (DNA): TGTGCCAGTAGGAACGGAACATATAGCAATCAGCCCCAGCATTTT. It encodes CASRNGTYSNQPQHF.

Remarks on this clonotype: The DNA is omitted, as the CDR3 cannot be located on it reliably, and the CDR3 follows TCRdb's listing. The chain's CDR3 is CSVGEGNTEVFF. The V gene is TRBV29-1, the J gene TRBJ1-1. CDR1 is SQVTM, CDR2 ANQGSEA, per germline. The CDR3 sequence runs 12 residues, both termini included.

This clonotype was observed many times. CDR3 residues: CAGTSGTSGFHTGELFF. The DNA of the CDR3 is TGTGCCGGCACCTCGGGAACTAGCGGCTTCCACACCGGGGAGCTGTTTTTT. The chain couples TRBV6-2 or TRBV6-3 to TRBJ2-2; 8 nucleotides line up with TRBD2. With 11 bases clipped from V and 3 bases from J, the junction kept 17 bases outside the gene matches. CDR1 and CDR2 (germline): MNHEY, SVGEGT. The CDR3 runs to 17 residues.

This clonotype has a handful of counts. The DNA of the CDR3 is TGCGCCAGCAGCCCTGGCGTCGATCAGCCCCAGCATTTT. It specifies CASSPGVDQPQHF. The chain uses TRBV5-1 and TRBJ1-5; D is unclear. The ends were cut back, 4 bases at V and 5 bases at J, with 10 bases in the middle. Germline V gene data show CDR1 as SGHRS and CDR2 as YFSETQ. The CDR3 loop spans 13 amino acids.

The V and J genes are TRBV28 and TRBJ1-5; perhaps TRBD1 as D (5 bases). CDR1 is MDHEN, CDR2 SYDVKM, per germline. The CDR3 is made up of 17 amino acids. With 8 bases removed from V and 6 bases from J, the gap between germline ends came to 26 bases. CDR3 amino acids: CASGPNLAGYRTQPQHF. For the CDR3, the DNA is TGTGCCAGCGGACCCAATCTTGCGGGGTACAGGACTCAGCCCCAGCATTTT. The whole variable domain, filled in from reference TRBV28 and TRBJ1-5, reads DVKVTQSSRYLVKRTGEKVFLECVQDMDHENMFWYRQDPGLGLRLIYFSYDVKMKEKGDIPEGYSVSREKKERFSLILESASTNQTSMYLCASGPNLAGYRTQPQHFGDGTRLSIL.

CDR3 nucleotides: TGTGCCAGCAGGTTAAATTTAGATCAGCCCCAGCATTTT. Encoded protein: CASRLNLDQPQHF. The chain uses TRBV6-5 and TRBJ1-5; D remains ambiguous. V lost 6 bases and J lost 5, with 11 bases in between. CDR1 is MNHEY, CDR2 SVGAGI, per germline. The CDR3 totals 13 residues.

The chain recombines TRBV7-8 with TRBJ2-3, with D unresolved. The germline CDR1 and CDR2 sequences are SGHVS and FQNEAQ. V lost 5 bases and J 0 bases, leaving 6 bases between the germline ends. The length of the CDR3 is 13 residues. CDR3 sequence: CASSALSTDTQYF. CDR3 sequence (DNA): TGTGCCAGCAGCGCGCTTAGCACAGATACGCAGTATTTT.

DNA for the CDR3: TGTGCCAGCAGCCAAGAAAACGGGATGACGGGCACAGATACGCAGTATTTT. Translated: CASSQENGMTGTDTQYF. The chain carries TRBV3-1 and TRBJ2-3; tentatively, D is TRBD2 (5 bases). CDR1 is LGHDT, CDR2 YNNKEL, per germline (reference sequence). CDR3 length: 17 amino acids. The ends were cut back, 0 bases at V and 1 base at J, with 14 bases in the middle.

The chain employs TRBV5-1 and TRBJ2-7; TRBD2 is a possible D gene (6 bases). V was cut by 4 bases and J by 3 bases, with 17 bases left in between. There are 15 residues in the CDR3. CDR1 and CDR2 (germline): SGHRS, YFSETQ. For the CDR3, the DNA is TGCGCCAGCAGCCCCGCAGCGCTGGGAGGCTACGAGCAGTACTTC. Translating gives CASSPAALGGYEQYF.

The chain is built from TRBV6-1 and TRBJ1-1; weak D call: TRBD1 (6 bases). The CDR3 length is 14 residues. The germline gives CDR1 MNHNS, CDR2 SASEGT. Trimming took off 10 bases at V and 3 bases at J, with 18 bases between the two ends. The CDR3 region has the DNA TGTGCCACCGACTTGGTAGGGGGGGACACTGAAGCTTTCTTT. As protein: CATDLVGGDTEAFF.